This T cell receptor (beta chain) stems from a study of shared clonotypes between healthy human individuals. As for the study in general: Donors, aged 18 to 49, were a couple of women and three men.

Germline V gene lookup returns CDR1 MDHEN and CDR2 SYDVKM. Trimming stripped 5 bases from V and 4 bases from J, with 6 bases between. This CDR3 contains 11 residues. CD45RO-negative, CCR7-selected cells formed the naive CD8 fraction, which excluded terminally differentiated effector memory CD45RA+ cells. Study-wide results and caveats: Rarefaction demonstrated incomplete sorted-subset sequencing despite large depth.

Genomic DNA belonging to each subset was distributed in equal measure over several immunoSEQ plates. This table comes from immunoSEQ multiplex PCR, and its TCRdb copy is limited to in-frame clones, with some not included. The table lists roughly 590,000 clones, roughly 95% of them singletons. On this clone itself: Its antigen remains unknown. This sample includes further DNA sequences coding for the same CDR3.

The sample consisted of naive CD8+ T cells sorted from blood. The chain links TRBV28 to TRBJ2-7; no clear D. The clonotype originates from a woman younger than 45 in good health. The CDR3 DNA is TGTGCCAGCAGTCTCCTTTACGAGCAGTACTTC. Translating it yields CASSLLYEQYF. The full variable domain, with the rest looked up from reference TRBV28 and TRBJ2-7, is DVKVTQSSRYLVKRTGEKVFLECVQDMDHENMFWYRQDPGLGLRLIYFSYDVKMKEKGDIPEGYSVSREKKERFSLILESASTNQTSMYLCASSLLYEQYFGPGTRLTVT.